This TCR beta chain was observed in a study of T-cell memory formation after mild COVID-19. Turning to the study itself: Largely, TCR clusters stayed within a single donor. Study-wide points: Clones that contracted clustered mainly in CM and EM if CD4+ and in EMRA if CD8+.

This clonotype came up a few times. Its antigen remains unidentified. 5'RACE, which relied on constant-segment primers, yielded TCR alpha and TCR beta cDNA libraries carrying sample barcodes and UMIs. MiXCR, run by TCRdb on the 5' RACE reads, gives a single entry per CDR3 protein. There are approximately 570,000 distinct CDR3 sequences in the sample; roughly 18% occur only once, and about 12% lies in the top ten. CDR3 length: 17 amino acids. J gave up 1 base and V 4 bases, and 8 bases lay outside the gene matches. CDR1 is SEHNR and CDR2 is FQNEAQ in the germline V gene (reference sequence). This receptor was taken from an adult woman who had mild COVID-19 (a few samples of this study predate the infection). Cell type and time point are not known. The genes are TRBV7-9 and TRBJ2-2, with 8 bases fitting TRBD1. The source material was PBMCs or a T cell subset sorted from them (not recorded which). CDR3 in amino acids: CASSSLTGTGNTGELFF. CDR3 DNA sequence: TGTGCCAGCAGCTCTCTGACCGGGACAGGGAACACCGGGGAGCTGTTTTTT. Full variable domain (rest looked up from reference TRBV7-9 and TRBJ2-2): DTGVSQNPRHKITKRGQNVTFRCDPISEHNRLYWYRQTLGQGPEFLTYFQNEAQLEKSRLLSDRFSAERPKGSFSTLEIQRTEQGDSAMYLCASSSLTGTGNTGELFFGEGSRLTVL.